This TCR beta chain was captured by sequencing in a study of radiation and T cells in renal cell carcinoma. Study context: Nephrectomy followed 15 Gy stereotactic body radiation by 4 weeks.

Repertoires were generated with immunoSEQ multiplex PCR, while TCRdb's copy carries only in-frame clones and drops some. The repertoire has 150,000 or so clones, nearly 90% of them found once; the top ten carry 9.5% to 15%. Findings and caveats of the study: In blood, top tumor clones expanded by 2 weeks, shrinking by 4.

As to time point: baseline pretreatment blood. Documented treatment: 15 Gy SBRT to primary tumor, nephrectomy 4 weeks later. As to this clone: Its antigen is undetermined.

Germline V CDR1 and CDR2: ENHRY, SYGVKD. Trimming removed 0 bases from V and 2 bases from J, with 12 bases in between. The CDR3 consists of 16 residues. Here the sequenced sample was blood, taken from a patient whose treatment included radiotherapy and nephrectomy. The chain is built from TRBV10-3 and TRBJ2-3; possible D gene TRBD2, 6 bases. This TCR derives from a woman between 50 and 59 years old with renal cell carcinoma. CDR3 region: CAISESTGGDTDTQYF. The CDR3 nucleotides read TGTGCCATCAGTGAGTCTACCGGCGGGGACACAGATACGCAGTATTTT.